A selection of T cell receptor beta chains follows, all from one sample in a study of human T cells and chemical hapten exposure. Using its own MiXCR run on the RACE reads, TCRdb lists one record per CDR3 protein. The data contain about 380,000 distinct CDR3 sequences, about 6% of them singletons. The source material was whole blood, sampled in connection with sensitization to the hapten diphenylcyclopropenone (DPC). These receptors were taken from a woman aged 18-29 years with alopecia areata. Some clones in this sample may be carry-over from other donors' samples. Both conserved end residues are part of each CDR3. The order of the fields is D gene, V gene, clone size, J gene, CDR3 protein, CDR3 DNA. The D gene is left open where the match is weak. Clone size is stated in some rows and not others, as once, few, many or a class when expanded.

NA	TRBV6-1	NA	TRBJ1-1	CASSEEDSFVGWAFF	TGTGCCAGCAGTGAAGAGGACAGCTTTGTAGGTTGGGCTTTCTTT
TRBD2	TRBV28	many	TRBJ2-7	CASSPPGGSLYEQYF	TGTGCCAGCAGTCCACCGGGGGGGAGTTTGTACGAGCAGTACTTC
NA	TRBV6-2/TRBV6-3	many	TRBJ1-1	CASGEWGEAFF	TGTGCCAGCGGCGAGTGGGGTGAAGCTTTCTTT
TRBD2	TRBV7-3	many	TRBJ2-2	CASSLLGSGGTGELFF	TGTGCCAGCAGTCTCTTGGGTAGCGGGGGCACCGGGGAGCTGTTTTTT
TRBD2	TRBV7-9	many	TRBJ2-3	CASSFTGLAGGTDTQYF	TGTGCCAGCAGTTTTACCGGACTAGCGGGGGGCACAGATACGCAGTATTTT
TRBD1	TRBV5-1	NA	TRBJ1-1	CATGTGAQNTEAFF	TGCGCCACCGGGACAGGGGCTCAGAACACTGAAGCTTTCTTT
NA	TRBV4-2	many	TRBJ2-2	CASSQLLSVSVNTGELFF	TGTGCCAGCAGCCAGCTGCTTTCCGTCAGTGTGAACACCGGGGAGCTGTTTTTT
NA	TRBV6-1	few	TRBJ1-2	CATLNPGGRYGYTF	TGTGCCACCCTTAACCCCGGGGGACGGTATGGCTACACCTTC
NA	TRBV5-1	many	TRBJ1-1	CASSLNADSNLNTEAFF	TGCGCCAGCAGCTTGAATGCGGACAGCAATTTGAACACTGAAGCTTTCTTT
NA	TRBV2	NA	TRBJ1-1	CASSEWAGDTEAFF	TGTGCCAGCAGTGAGTGGGCGGGAGACACTGAAGCTTTCTTT
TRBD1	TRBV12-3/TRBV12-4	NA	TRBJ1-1	CASSWDRMRTEAFF	TGTGCCAGCAGTTGGGACAGGATGAGGACTGAAGCTTTCTTT
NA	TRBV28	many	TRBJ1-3	CASSFGTASSGNTIYF	TGTGCCAGCAGTTTTGGTACGGCGAGCTCTGGAAACACCATATATTTT
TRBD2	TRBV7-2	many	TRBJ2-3	CASSLRRGVTNTDTQYF	TGTGCCAGCAGCTTAAGGCGGGGGGTGACTAACACAGATACGCAGTATTTT
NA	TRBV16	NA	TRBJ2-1	CASSQSLRENEQFF	TGTGCCAGCAGCCAGTCTCTAAGGGAAAATGAGCAGTTCTTC
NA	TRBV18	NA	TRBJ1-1	CASSPRRAVNTEASF	TGTGCCAGCTCACCAAGGAGGGCAGTGAACACTGAAGCTTCCTTT
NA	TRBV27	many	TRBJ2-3	CASSSWITASTDTQYF	TGTGCCAGCAGTTCGTGGATTACCGCTAGCACAGATACGCAGTATTTT
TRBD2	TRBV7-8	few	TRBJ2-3	CASSGSRTSGETDTQYF	TGTGCCAGCAGCGGATCAAGGACTAGCGGGGAAACGGATACGCAGTATTTT
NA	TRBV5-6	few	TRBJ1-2	CASSFESYGYTF	TGTGCCAGCAGCTTCGAAAGCTATGGCTACACCTTC
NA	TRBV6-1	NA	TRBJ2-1	CASSRNYNEQFF	TGTGCCAGCAGCAGAAATTACAATGAGCAGTTCTTC
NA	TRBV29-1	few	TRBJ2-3	CSAPPGSSSTDTQYF	TGCAGCGCGCCACCGGGTAGCTCTAGCACAGATACGCAGTATTTT
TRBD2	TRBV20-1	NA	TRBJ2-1	CSGGGSSYNEQFF	TGCAGTGGGGGGGGTAGCTCCTACAATGAGCAGTTCTTC
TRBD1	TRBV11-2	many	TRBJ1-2	CASSLDRVVGYTF	TGTGCCAGCAGCCTGGACAGGGTTGTTGGCTACACCTTC
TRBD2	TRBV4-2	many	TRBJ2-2	CASSQVRTSGGNGELFF	TGTGCCAGCAGCCAAGTGCGGACTAGCGGGGGGAACGGGGAGCTGTTTTTT
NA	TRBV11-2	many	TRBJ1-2	CASSLDRVLGHYGYTF	TGTGCCAGCAGCTTAGATCGTGTTTTGGGACACTATGGCTACACCTTC